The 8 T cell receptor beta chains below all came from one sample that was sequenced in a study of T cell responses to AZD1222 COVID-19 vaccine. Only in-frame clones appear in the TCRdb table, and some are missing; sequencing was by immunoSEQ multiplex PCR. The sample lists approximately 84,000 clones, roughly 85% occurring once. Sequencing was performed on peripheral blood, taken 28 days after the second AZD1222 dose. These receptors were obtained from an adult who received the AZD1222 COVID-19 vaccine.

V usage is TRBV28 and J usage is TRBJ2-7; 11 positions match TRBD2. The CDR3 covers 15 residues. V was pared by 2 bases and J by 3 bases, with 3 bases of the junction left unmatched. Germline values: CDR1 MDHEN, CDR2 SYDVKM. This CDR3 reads CASSLALAGGYEQYF. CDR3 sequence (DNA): TGTGCCAGCAGTTTAGCCCTAGCGGGAGGCTACGAGCAGTACTTC.

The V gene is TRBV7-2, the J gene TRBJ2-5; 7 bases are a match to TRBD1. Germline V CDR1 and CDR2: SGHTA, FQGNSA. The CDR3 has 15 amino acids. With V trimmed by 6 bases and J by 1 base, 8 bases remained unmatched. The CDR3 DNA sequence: TGTGCCAGCAGGCCTGGGGACAGACCCCAAGAGACCCAGTACTTC. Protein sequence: CASRPGDRPQETQYF. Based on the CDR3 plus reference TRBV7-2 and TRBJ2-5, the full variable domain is GAGVSQSPSNKVTEKGKDVELRCDPISGHTALYWYRQSLGQGLEFLIYFQGNSAPDKSGLPSDRFSAERTGGSVSTLTIQRTQQEDSAVYLCASRPGDRPQETQYFGPGTRLLVL.

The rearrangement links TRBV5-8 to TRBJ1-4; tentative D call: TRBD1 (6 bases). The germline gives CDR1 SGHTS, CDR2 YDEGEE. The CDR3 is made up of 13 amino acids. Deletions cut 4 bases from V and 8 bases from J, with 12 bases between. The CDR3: CASSLRQVEKLFF. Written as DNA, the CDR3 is TGTGCCAGCAGCCTGAGACAGGTGGAAAAACTGTTTTTT.

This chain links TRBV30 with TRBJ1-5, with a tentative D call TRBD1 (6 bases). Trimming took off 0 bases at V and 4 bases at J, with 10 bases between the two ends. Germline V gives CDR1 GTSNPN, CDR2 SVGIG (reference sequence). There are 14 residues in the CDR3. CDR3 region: CAWSVGQPNQPQHF. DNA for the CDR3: TGTGCCTGGAGTGTTGGACAGCCGAATCAGCCCCAGCATTTT.

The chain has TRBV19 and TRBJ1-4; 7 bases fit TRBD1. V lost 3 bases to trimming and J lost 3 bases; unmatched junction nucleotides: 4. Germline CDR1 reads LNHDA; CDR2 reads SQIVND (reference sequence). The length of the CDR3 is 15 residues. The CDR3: CASSIGDRSNEKLFF. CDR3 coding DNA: TGTGCCAGTAGTATTGGGGACAGATCTAATGAAAAACTGTTTTTT.

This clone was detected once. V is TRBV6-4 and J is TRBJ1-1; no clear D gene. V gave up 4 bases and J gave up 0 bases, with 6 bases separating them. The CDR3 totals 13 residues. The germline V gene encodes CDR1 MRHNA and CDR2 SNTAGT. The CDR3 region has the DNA TGTGCCAGCAGTGTTTCCATGAACACTGAAGCTTTCTTT. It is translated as CASSVSMNTEAFF.

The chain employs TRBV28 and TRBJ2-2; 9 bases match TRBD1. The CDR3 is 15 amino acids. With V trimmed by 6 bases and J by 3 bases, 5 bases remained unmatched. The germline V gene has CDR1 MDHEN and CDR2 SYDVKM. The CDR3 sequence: CASSGTGSYTGELFF. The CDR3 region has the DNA TGTGCCAGCAGCGGGACAGGGTCTTACACCGGGGAGCTGTTTTTT.

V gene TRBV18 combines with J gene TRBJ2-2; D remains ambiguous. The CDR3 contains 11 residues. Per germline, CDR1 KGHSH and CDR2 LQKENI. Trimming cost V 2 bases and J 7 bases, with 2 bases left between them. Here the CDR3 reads CASSPIGELFF. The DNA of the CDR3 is TGTGCCAGCTCACCAATCGGGGAGCTGTTTTTT.